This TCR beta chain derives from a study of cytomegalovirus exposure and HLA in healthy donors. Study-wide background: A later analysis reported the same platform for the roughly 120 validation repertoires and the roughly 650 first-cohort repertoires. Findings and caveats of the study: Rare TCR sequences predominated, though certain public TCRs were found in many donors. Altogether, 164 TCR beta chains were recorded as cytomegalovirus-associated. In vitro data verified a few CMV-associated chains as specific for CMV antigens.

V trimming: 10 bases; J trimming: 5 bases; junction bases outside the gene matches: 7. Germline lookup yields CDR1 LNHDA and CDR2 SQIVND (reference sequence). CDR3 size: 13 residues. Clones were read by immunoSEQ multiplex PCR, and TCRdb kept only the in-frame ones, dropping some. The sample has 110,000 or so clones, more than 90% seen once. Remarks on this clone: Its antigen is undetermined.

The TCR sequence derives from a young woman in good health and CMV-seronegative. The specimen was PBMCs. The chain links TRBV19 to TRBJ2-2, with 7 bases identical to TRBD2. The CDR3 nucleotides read TGTGCCACGATGGGGGGGTTGACCGGGGAGCTGTTTTTT. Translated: CATMGGLTGELFF.